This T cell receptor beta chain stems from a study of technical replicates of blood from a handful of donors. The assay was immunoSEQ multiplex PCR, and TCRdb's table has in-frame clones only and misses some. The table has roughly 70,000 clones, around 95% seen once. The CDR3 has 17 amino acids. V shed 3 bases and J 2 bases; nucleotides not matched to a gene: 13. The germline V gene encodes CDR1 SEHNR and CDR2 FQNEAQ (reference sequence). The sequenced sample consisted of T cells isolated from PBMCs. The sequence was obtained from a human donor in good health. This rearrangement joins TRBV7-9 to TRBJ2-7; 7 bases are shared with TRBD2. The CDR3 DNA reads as TGTGCCAGCAGCTTCCTAGGGAGAGGGAGCGGGACCTACGAGCAGTACTTC. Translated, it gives CASSFLGRGSGTYEQYF.